This entry describes one T cell receptor beta chain. Its antigen is unidentified. These data come from a study of T cell responses to AZD1222 COVID-19 vaccine. Study outcomes and limitations: The span of vaccine-associated CD4 TCRs extended across spike, with dominance at 160-218 and 743-854. No day 14 peak samples; only post-peak repertoires were characterized. Variant regions that are unmutated are reportedly the target of nearly half of spike-specific TCRs.

Using immunoSEQ multiplex PCR, the repertoire was profiled, and TCRdb retains in-frame clones only, with some absent. The data hold 100,000 to 120,000 clones, with about 88% observed a single time. This CDR3 comprises 19 residues. Germline CDR1 reads SSHAT; CDR2 reads FNYEAQ (reference sequence). V trimming: 2 bases; J trimming: 0 bases; junction bases outside the gene matches: 11. The chain is built from TRBV7-7 and TRBJ2-2, with 8 bases that match TRBD2. The receptor's source is an adult in good health. The specimen comprised peripheral blood, sampled on day 0 of AZD1222 vaccination. CDR3 sequence: CASSLLGRAGSANTGELFF. CDR3 DNA sequence: TGTGCCAGCAGCTTACTCGGGAGGGCCGGTAGTGCGAACACCGGGGAGCTGTTTTTT.